This is a list of T cell receptor beta chains from one sample in a study of shared clonotypes between healthy human individuals. Repertoires were generated with immunoSEQ multiplex PCR, while TCRdb's copy carries only in-frame clones and drops some. This table holds over a million clones, around 97% found once. Source material: naive CD4+ T cells sorted from blood. The receptors come from a young man in good health. Both conserved end residues are part of each CDR3. The order of the fields is D gene, V gene, CDR3 protein. A D gene is named only where the DNA matches it firmly.

>TRBD1|TRBV5-4
CASSLEGTGLSYEQYF
>TRBD2|TRBV10-1
CASIVIGTGGGHTGELFF
>TRBD1|TRBV28
CASSSGQGDTGELFF
>NA|TRBV28
CASGGQGVYEQYF
>TRBD2|TRBV7-9
CASSGSGVAYNEQFF
>NA|TRBV6-4
CASSDSAKGTGELFF
>NA|TRBV6-1
CASSEALTVYYGYTF
>NA|TRBV18
CASSPQGVTNEKLFF
>NA|TRBV15
CATSRAPYRQETQYF
>NA|TRBV5-1
CASSPSGYPKLYETQYF
>NA|TRBV27
CASSLRGTQYF
>TRBD1|TRBV19
CASSIGGQSAYEQYF
>NA|TRBV5-4
CASNPLGSYGYTF
>NA|TRBV6-1
CASSATQSTDTQYF
>NA|TRBV4-2
CASSQETRGTQYF
>TRBD2|TRBV5-1
CASSFYPSGRETQYF
>NA|TRBV27
CASSFRGYEQYF
>NA|TRBV28
CASSSLGTDWDF
>TRBD1|TRBV7-2
CASILTGVTEAFF
>NA|TRBV6-6
CASSFYDLDQPQHF
>TRBD1|TRBV30
CAWGSRFRGRGNTEAFF
>NA|TRBV2
CASRAGGRYYEQYF
>TRBD1|TRBV10-3
CAISGTGTGGRDTQYF
>TRBD2|TRBV14
CASSQLEGLAVHADTQYF
>NA|TRBV27
CASSLRSRGEKLFF
>TRBD1|TRBV6-6
CASSTRTGQGFNEQYF
>TRBD2|TRBV10-2
CASKRLAQAYEQYF
>NA|TRBV15
CATSREGGTDTQYF
>NA|TRBV6-5
CASSYRAGTMDYGYTF
>TRBD1|TRBV5-4
CASSTRDREETQYF
>NA|TRBV18
CASSPPYRESNTEAFF
>TRBD2|TRBV28
CASGRELLSEQYF
>NA|TRBV21-1
CASSNGVTEPQQNEQFF
>TRBD1|TRBV7-2
CASSLVPRQGQRHNEQFF
>NA|TRBV28
CASRGVYEQYF
>NA|TRBV11-2
CASSTLSGRNYNEQFF
>NA|TRBV7-2
CASSLEPLATNTGELFF
>NA|TRBV20-1
CSAPRGVEQFF
>TRBD2|TRBV7-3
CASAPSAGGYTYNEQFF
>TRBD2|TRBV16
CASSQAGLAGINEQFF
>TRBD1|TRBV10-3
CAISQVLGQGAIQPQHF
>NA|TRBV7-6
CASSPQITGLKDTEAFF
>NA|TRBV5-1
CASSLGGGYSYNEQFF
>TRBD2|TRBV4-2
CASSQTGTSINEQFF
>NA|TRBV29-1
CSVAGHRNYGYTF
>NA|TRBV28
CASSSYGYTF
>TRBD1|TRBV5-4
CASSLRTGQETQYF
>NA|TRBV27
CASSEGRVSYEQYF
>NA|TRBV30
CAWSVNRVLSSYEQYF
>NA|TRBV19
CASSIFGSGDYGYTF
>TRBD2|TRBV29-1
CSVALAGAIDTQYF
>TRBD1|TRBV10-3
CAISETFRQGTEAFF
>NA|TRBV4-1
CASSQEAPSYNEQFF
>TRBD1|TRBV5-1
CASSQGQGVRPGELFF
>TRBD1|TRBV30
CAWSVLRGGRTDTQYF